This T cell receptor beta chain was captured by sequencing in a study of T cells in Graves' hyperthyroidism and ophthalmopathy. The CDR3 length is 14 residues. Deletions cut 5 bases from V and 2 bases from J, with 13 bases between. The germline V gene encodes CDR1 SGHTA and CDR2 FQGNSA. The investigators amplified TCR beta CDR3 regions from RNA transcripts. During a first-round RT-PCR of the TCR CDR3, the HTBI primer set was used. TCRdb re-derived calls from the multiplex PCR reads in MiXCR, one entry per CDR3 protein. The sample shows nearly 750,000 distinct CDR3 sequences, about a third of them seen only once.

This TCR came from a woman between 40 and 50 years old with Graves' hyperthyroidism. Specimen: blood. The chain is built from TRBV7-2 and TRBJ2-7; tentatively, D is TRBD2 (5 bases). CDR3 in amino acids: CASSQDGGTYEQYF. In DNA form, the CDR3 reads TGTGCCAGCAGCCAAGATGGAGGTACCTACGAGCAGTACTTC.